The next 22 T cell receptor beta chains were all read from a single sample in a study of OX40 agonist ivuxolimab in advanced cancers. Clones were read by immunoSEQ multiplex PCR, and TCRdb kept only the in-frame ones, dropping some. The sample has approximately 100,000 clones, about nine tenths seen once; the top ten hold 0.45% to 0.5%. The material sequenced was CD4+ or CD8+ T cells sorted from blood, taken in a trial of the OX40 agonist ivuxolimab. Receptors originate from an adult with an advanced solid tumor such as melanoma, head and neck, liver or kidney cancer.

This clone was recorded a few times. The chain couples TRBV6-5 to TRBJ2-5; TRBD1 or TRBD2 may be the D gene (5 bases each). Germline CDR1 is MNHEY and CDR2 is SVGAGI. Between the trimmed V and J ends, which lost 9 bases and 5 bases, there was a span of 13 bases. The CDR3 contains 12 residues. The CDR3 nucleotides read TGTGCCAGTCGCGTGGGGGAGGAGACCCAGTACTTC. This sequence encodes CASRVGEETQYF.

This clone was seen just once. This chain joins TRBV29-1 and TRBJ1-2; tentative D call: TRBD1 (5 bases). The germline CDR1 and CDR2 sequences are SQVTM and ANQGSEA. Trimming took 4 bases from V and 4 from J, leaving 10 bases between them. This CDR3 is 12 amino acids long. CDR3 in DNA: TGCAGCGTTGGGGACGTAAGCTATGGCTACACCTTC. Encoded protein: CSVGDVSYGYTF.

The chain links TRBV10-2 to TRBJ2-5; maybe TRBD1 (5 bases). Germline V gene lookup returns CDR1 WSHSY and CDR2 SAAADI. CDR3 length equals 14 residues. V was shortened by 3 bases and J by 1 base, with 9 bases between the two germline ends. CDR3 sequence (DNA): TGCGCCAGCAGTGACCCAGGGCCCCAAGAGACCCAGTACTTC. Translated, it gives CASSDPGPQETQYF.

This chain uses TRBV6-4 with TRBJ2-3; 7 nucleotides agree with TRBD2. There are 14 residues in the CDR3. V gave up 2 bases and J gave up 2 bases; unmatched junction bases: 1. Germline loops: CDR1 MRHNA, CDR2 SNTAGT. The CDR3 DNA reads TGTGCCAGCAGTGACGCGGGGGTCACAGATACGCAGTATTTT. It encodes CASSDAGVTDTQYF.

The rearrangement links TRBV18 to TRBJ2-1; 8 nucleotides agree with TRBD2. This CDR3 region has 14 residues. Germline V gene data show CDR1 as KGHSH and CDR2 as LQKENI. J was trimmed by 5 bases and V by 4 bases; bases with no gene match: 4. CDR3 nucleotides: TGTGCCAGCTCACTAAACGGGGGGGACAATGAGCAGTTCTTC. Amino acid sequence: CASSLNGGDNEQFF. Supplemented by reference TRBV18 and TRBJ2-1, the full variable domain reads NAGVMQNPRHLVRRRGQEARLRCSPMKGHSHVYWYRQLPEEGLKFMVYLQKENIIDESGMPKERFSAEFPKEGPSILRIQQVVRGDSAAYFCASSLNGGDNEQFFGPGTRLTVL.

The chain joins TRBV6-6 to TRBJ2-7; maybe TRBD2 (5 bases). V was pared by 6 bases and J by 4 bases, with 16 bases between. The CDR3 consists of 14 residues. The V gene's germline CDR1 is MNHNY and CDR2 SVGAGI (reference sequence). CDR3 coding DNA: TGTGCCAGCAGCCGGGGTATAGGGCCTTACGAGCAGTACTTC. Protein sequence: CASSRGIGPYEQYF.

The V gene is TRBV7-2, the J gene TRBJ2-5, with D unresolved. CDR3 length equals 13 residues. V lost 5 bases to trimming and J lost 5 bases, with 12 bases between them. The germline V gene has CDR1 SGHTA and CDR2 FQGNSA. This CDR3 reads CASSVQRRETQYF. The DNA of the CDR3 is TGTGCCAGCAGCGTTCAGCGCCGCGAGACCCAGTACTTC.

The V gene is TRBV5-1, the J gene TRBJ2-3, with a tentative D call TRBD1 (6 bases). The CDR3 covers 15 residues. Trimming cost V 1 base and J 2 bases, with 11 bases left between them. CDR1 and CDR2 from the germline V gene are SGHRS and YFSETQ. CDR3 nucleotide sequence: TGCGCCAGCAGCTTGACAGGGAAGTTCACAGATACGCAGTATTTT. Its protein product is CASSLTGKFTDTQYF.

The chain has TRBV28 and TRBJ1-1, with D maybe TRBD1 (5 bases). Trimming stripped 5 bases from V and 4 bases from J, with 8 bases between. CDR3 length: 12 amino acids. Germline CDR1 is MDHEN and CDR2 is SYDVKM. The chain's CDR3 is CASSPRVTEAFF. CDR3 bases: TGTGCCAGCAGTCCCAGGGTCACTGAAGCTTTCTTT.

The chain has TRBV28 and TRBJ2-5; D perhaps matches TRBD2 (5 bases). This CDR3 contains 14 residues. Trimming removed 5 bases from V and 7 bases from J, with 17 bases in between. From germline, CDR1 is MDHEN and CDR2 SYDVKM. CDR3 amino acids: CASSPLTPGVTQYF. CDR3 bases: TGTGCCAGCAGTCCCCTCACCCCCGGGGTGACCCAGTACTTC.

The chain carries TRBV7-2 and TRBJ2-3; D is unresolved. The CDR3 length is 11 residues. Germline V gene data show CDR1 as SGHTA and CDR2 as FQGNSA. V gave up 1 base and J gave up 8 bases, with 4 bases separating them. CDR3 protein: CASSLGGTQYF. In nucleotides, the CDR3 is TGTGCCAGCAGCTTAGGGGGTACGCAGTATTTT. The full variable domain, its missing parts supplied by reference TRBV7-2 and TRBJ2-3, is GAGVSQSPSNKVTEKGKDVELRCDPISGHTALYWYRQSLGQGLEFLIYFQGNSAPDKSGLPSDRFSAERTGGSVSTLTIQRTQQEDSAVYLCASSLGGTQYFGPGTRLTVL.

The gene calls are TRBV27 and TRBJ1-4; D is possibly TRBD1 (5 bases). Trimming shortened V by 2 bases and J by 0 bases, and 10 bases separated the two germline ends. Germline loops: CDR1 MNHEY, CDR2 SMNVEV (reference sequence). The CDR3 length is 16 residues. The CDR3 nucleotides are TGTGCCAGCAGTTTACTATCGACAGCAACTAATGAAAAACTGTTTTTT. The encoded protein is CASSLLSTATNEKLFF.

This chain connects TRBV6-1 to TRBJ1-6; TRBD1 might be the D (5 bases). This CDR3 is built from 15 residues. The germline V gene encodes CDR1 MNHNS and CDR2 SASEGT. V was cut by 6 bases and J by 10 bases, with 19 bases left in between. In DNA form, the CDR3 reads TGTGCCAGCAGACCCAGATGGGGGGGTGACTCACCCCTCCACTTT. Translated: CASRPRWGGDSPLHF.

The chain has TRBV9 and TRBJ1-6; tentatively, D is TRBD1 (5 bases). CDR1 is SGDLS and CDR2 is YYNGEE in the germline V gene. V was cut by 4 bases and J by 14 bases, with 13 bases left in between. The CDR3 length is 12 residues. CDR3 nucleotides: TGTGCCAGCAGCCCACAGGTCGGGGCCCTCCACTTT. It encodes CASSPQVGALHF.

The chain uses TRBV4-1 and TRBJ2-7; TRBD1 matches 7 bases. Trimming at V came to 2 bases and at J to 7 bases, leaving 14 bases not matched to a gene. The CDR3 extends over 16 amino acids. The germline gives CDR1 MGHRA, CDR2 YSYEKL. CDR3 coding DNA: TGCGCCAGCAGCCAACCGATCCGGGACAGTGAGATTGAGCAGTACTTC. This gives the protein CASSQPIRDSEIEQYF.

This sequence joins TRBV30 and TRBJ1-1; no reliable D call. Trimming removed 2 bases at V and 6 bases at J, with 10 bases between. Germline V CDR1 and CDR2: GTSNPN, SVGIG (reference sequence). This CDR3 has 12 amino acids. The CDR3: CAWSQVEAEAFF. The CDR3 nucleotides are TGTGCCTGGAGTCAAGTTGAGGCTGAAGCTTTCTTT.

The rearrangement uses TRBV9 and TRBJ2-3, with unresolved D. Per the germline V gene, CDR1 is SGDLS and CDR2 is YYNGEE. The germline V and J ends were trimmed by 0 bases and 0 bases, with 8 bases remaining between them. The CDR3 is 15 amino acids. The CDR3 is CASSVGGSSTDTQYF. Written as DNA, the CDR3 is TGTGCCAGCAGCGTAGGGGGTTCTAGCACAGATACGCAGTATTTT.

The chain links TRBV30 to TRBJ2-3, with TRBD1 as a possible D gene (6 bases). Germline V gene lookup returns CDR1 GTSNPN and CDR2 SVGIG (reference sequence). Trimming took off 5 bases at V and 0 bases at J, with 12 bases between the two ends. There are 14 residues in the CDR3. The CDR3 loop is CAWAQGASTDTQYF. DNA of the CDR3: TGTGCCTGGGCACAGGGCGCTAGCACAGATACGCAGTATTTT.

The chain recombines TRBV14 with TRBJ1-1, with TRBD1 as a possible D gene (5 bases). CDR1 is SGHDN, CDR2 FVKESK, per germline. CDR3 length equals 13 residues. The germline V and J ends were trimmed by 4 bases and 3 bases, with 9 bases remaining between them. In DNA, the CDR3 is TGTGCCAGCAGCCGAAGCAGGGACACTGAAGCTTTCTTT. The encoded protein is CASSRSRDTEAFF.

The genes are TRBV7-2 and TRBJ2-7, with D perhaps matching TRBD2 (6 bases). The CDR3 spans 13 residues. In germline, CDR1 is SGHTA, CDR2 FQGNSA. Trimming shortened V by 2 bases and J by 5 bases, and 10 bases separated the two germline ends. CDR3 in amino acids: CASSLLTGDEQYF. The CDR3 nucleotides read TGTGCCAGCAGCTTATTGACGGGAGACGAGCAGTACTTC.

The chain's CDR3 is CASSLMYRGTEAFF. CDR3 coding DNA: TGTGCCAGCAGCTTAATGTATAGGGGGACTGAAGCTTTCTTT. This chain connects TRBV7-2 to TRBJ1-1, with a possible D match to TRBD1 (6 bases). The CDR3 has 14 residues. Germline-derived CDR1 and CDR2 are SGHTA and FQGNSA. Trimming cost V 2 bases and J 5 bases, with 12 bases left between them.

This clone was seen only a few times. V gene TRBV30 combines with J gene TRBJ2-3; 9 bases map to TRBD1. With 5 bases clipped from V and 2 bases from J, the junction kept 5 bases outside the gene matches. The V gene's germline CDR1 is GTSNPN and CDR2 SVGIG (reference sequence). The CDR3 has 14 amino acids. CDR3: CAWCTGGFTDTQYF. The CDR3 region has the DNA TGTGCCTGGTGTACAGGGGGCTTCACAGATACGCAGTATTTT.